The present T cell receptor beta chain was sequenced within a study of prognosis after radiotherapy for stage I lung cancer. The CDR3 has 12 residues. V was cut by 6 bases and J by 10 bases, with 17 bases left in between. Germline CDR1 DFQATT, CDR2 SNEGSKA (reference sequence). From genomic DNA, TCR beta CDR3 was amplified by two-round multiplex PCR. Initially, in first-round PCR, primers specific to each TRBV and TRBJ gene were used. A second round of PCR was carried out using universal primers. TCRdb re-analysed the multiplex PCR reads in MiXCR, keeping a single row per CDR3 protein. The sample consists of around 30,000 distinct CDR3 sequences, around 30% of them appearing once. This clonotype was detected ten times or more.

The receptor was derived from a donor older than 45 with non-small cell lung cancer. The chain joins TRBV20-1 to TRBJ2-3, with TRBD2 as a possible D gene (6 bases). Sequences were derived from PBMCs, sampled before or after stereotactic body radiation therapy (not recorded which). In DNA, the CDR3 is TGCAGTGCCTCCGACGGGGAGGAAGCGCAGTATTTT. Translating gives CSASDGEEAQYF.